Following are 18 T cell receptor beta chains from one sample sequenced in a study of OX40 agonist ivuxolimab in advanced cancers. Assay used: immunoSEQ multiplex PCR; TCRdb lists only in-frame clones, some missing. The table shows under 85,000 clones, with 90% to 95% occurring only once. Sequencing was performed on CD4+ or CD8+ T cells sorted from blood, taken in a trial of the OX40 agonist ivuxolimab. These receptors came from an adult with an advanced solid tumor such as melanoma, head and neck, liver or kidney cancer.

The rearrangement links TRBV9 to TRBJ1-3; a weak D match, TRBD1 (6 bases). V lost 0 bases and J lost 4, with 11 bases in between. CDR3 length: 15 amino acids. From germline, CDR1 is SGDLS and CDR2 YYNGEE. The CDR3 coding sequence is TGTGCCAGCAGCGTAGGGGGGCTTGAAGGAAACACCATATATTTT. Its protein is CASSVGGLEGNTIYF.

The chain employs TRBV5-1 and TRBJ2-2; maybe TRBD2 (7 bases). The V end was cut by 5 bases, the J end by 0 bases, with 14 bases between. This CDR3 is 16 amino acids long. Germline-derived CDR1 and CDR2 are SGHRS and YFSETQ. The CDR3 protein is CASRSRGPTNTGELFF. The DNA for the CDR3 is TGCGCCAGCAGATCGCGGGGGCCGACGAACACCGGGGAGCTGTTTTTT.

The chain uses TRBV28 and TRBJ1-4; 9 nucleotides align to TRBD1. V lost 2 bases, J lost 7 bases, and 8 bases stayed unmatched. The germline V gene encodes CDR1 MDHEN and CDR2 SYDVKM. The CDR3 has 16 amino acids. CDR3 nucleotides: TGTGCCAGCAGTTTACCCAGTGACAGGGGGGGTGAAAAACTGTTTTTT. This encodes CASSLPSDRGGEKLFF.

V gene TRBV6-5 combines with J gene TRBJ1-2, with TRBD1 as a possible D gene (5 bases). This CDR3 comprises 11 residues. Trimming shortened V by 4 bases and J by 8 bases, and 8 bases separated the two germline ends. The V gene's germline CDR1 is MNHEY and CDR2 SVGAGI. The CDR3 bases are TGTGCCAGCAGTTCGGGACTGGGCTACACCTTC. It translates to CASSSGLGYTF.

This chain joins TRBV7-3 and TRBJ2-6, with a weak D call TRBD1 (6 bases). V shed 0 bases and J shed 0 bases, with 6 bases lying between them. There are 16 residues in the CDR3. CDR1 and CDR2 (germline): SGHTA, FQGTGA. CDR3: CASSLTGGSGANVLTF. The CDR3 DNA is TGTGCCAGCAGCTTAACAGGGGGCTCTGGGGCCAACGTCCTGACTTTC.

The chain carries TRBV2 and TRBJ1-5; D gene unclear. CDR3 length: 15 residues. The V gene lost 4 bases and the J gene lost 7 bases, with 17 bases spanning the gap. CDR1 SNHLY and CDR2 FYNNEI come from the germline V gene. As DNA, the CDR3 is TGTGCCAGCAGTGTGCCGGGAGCGGCAGGACAGCCCCAGCATTTT. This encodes CASSVPGAAGQPQHF.

As DNA, the CDR3 is TGTGCCAGCAGCTTACCCCTTACTAGCGGGAGCTACAATGAGCAGTTCTTC. It is translated as CASSLPLTSGSYNEQFF. V usage is TRBV7-9 and J usage is TRBJ2-1; 11 bases align to TRBD2. The germline gives CDR1 SEHNR, CDR2 FQNEAQ (reference sequence). Trimming removed 2 bases from V and 3 bases from J; junction bases left unmatched: 6. The CDR3 totals 17 residues. Variable domain in full (rest from reference TRBV7-9 and TRBJ2-1): DTGVSQNPRHKITKRGQNVTFRCDPISEHNRLYWYRQTLGQGPEFLTYFQNEAQLEKSRLLSDRFSAERPKGSFSTLEIQRTEQGDSAMYLCASSLPLTSGSYNEQFFGPGTRLTVL.

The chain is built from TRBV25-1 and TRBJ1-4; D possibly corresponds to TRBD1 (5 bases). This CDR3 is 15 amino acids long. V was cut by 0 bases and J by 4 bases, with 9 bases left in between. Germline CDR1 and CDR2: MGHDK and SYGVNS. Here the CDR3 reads CASSEYGTGNEKLFF. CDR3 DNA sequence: TGTGCCAGCAGTGAATATGGGACTGGTAATGAAAAACTGTTTTTT.

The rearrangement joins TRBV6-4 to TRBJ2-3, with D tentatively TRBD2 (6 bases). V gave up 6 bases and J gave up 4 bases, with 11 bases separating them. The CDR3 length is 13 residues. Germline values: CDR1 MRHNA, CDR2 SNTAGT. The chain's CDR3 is CASRASVADTQYF. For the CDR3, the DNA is TGTGCCAGCAGGGCTAGCGTAGCAGATACGCAGTATTTT.

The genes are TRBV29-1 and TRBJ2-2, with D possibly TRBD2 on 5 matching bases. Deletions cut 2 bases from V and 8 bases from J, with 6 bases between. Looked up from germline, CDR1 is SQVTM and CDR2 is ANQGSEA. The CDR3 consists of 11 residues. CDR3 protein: CSVERGGELFF. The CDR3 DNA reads TGCAGCGTTGAACGGGGAGGGGAGCTGTTTTTT.

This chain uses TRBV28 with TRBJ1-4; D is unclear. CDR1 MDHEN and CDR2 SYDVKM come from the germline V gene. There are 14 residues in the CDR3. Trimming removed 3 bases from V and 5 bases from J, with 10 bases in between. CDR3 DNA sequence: TGTGCCAGCAGTTTCTCGGACTCCAATGAAAAACTGTTTTTT. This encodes CASSFSDSNEKLFF.

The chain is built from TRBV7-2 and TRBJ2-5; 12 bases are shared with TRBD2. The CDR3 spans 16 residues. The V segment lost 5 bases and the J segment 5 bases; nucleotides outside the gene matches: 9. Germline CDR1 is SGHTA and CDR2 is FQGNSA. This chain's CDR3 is CASSVPGTSGSETQYF. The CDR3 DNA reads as TGTGCCAGCAGCGTCCCCGGGACTAGCGGGTCGGAGACCCAGTACTTC.

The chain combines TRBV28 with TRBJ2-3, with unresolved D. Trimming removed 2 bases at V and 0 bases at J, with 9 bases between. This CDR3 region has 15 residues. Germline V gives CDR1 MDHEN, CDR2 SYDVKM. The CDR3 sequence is CASSLPRLSTDTQYF. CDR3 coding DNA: TGTGCCAGCAGTTTACCCCGTCTTAGCACAGATACGCAGTATTTT.

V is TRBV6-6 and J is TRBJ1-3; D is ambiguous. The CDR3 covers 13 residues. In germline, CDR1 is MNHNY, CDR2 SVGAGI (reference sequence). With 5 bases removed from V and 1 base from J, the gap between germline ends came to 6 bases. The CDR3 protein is CASSQASGNTIYF. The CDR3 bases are TGTGCCAGCAGTCAGGCTTCTGGAAACACCATATATTTT.

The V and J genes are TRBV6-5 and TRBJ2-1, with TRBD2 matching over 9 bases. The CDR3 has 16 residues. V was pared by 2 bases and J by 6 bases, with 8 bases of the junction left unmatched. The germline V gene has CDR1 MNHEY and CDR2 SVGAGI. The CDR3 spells CASSYGLAGAGNEQFF. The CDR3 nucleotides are TGTGCCAGCAGTTACGGGTTAGCGGGAGCCGGCAATGAGCAGTTCTTC.

CDR3 in amino acids: CASSLGASTALNEKLFF. CDR3 bases: TGTGCCAGCAGCTTAGGGGCCTCGACAGCCTTAAATGAAAAACTGTTTTTT. The chain carries TRBV7-2 and TRBJ1-4; perhaps TRBD1 as D (5 bases). Trimming removed 1 base at V and 5 bases at J, with 17 bases between. Germline V gives CDR1 SGHTA, CDR2 FQGNSA. There are 17 residues in the CDR3.

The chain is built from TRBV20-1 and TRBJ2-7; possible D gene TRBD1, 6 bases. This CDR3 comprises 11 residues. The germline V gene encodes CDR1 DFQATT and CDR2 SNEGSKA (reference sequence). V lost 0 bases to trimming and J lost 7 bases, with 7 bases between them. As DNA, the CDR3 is TGCAGTGCTAGAGATGACAGGGAGCAGTACTTC. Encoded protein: CSARDDREQYF.

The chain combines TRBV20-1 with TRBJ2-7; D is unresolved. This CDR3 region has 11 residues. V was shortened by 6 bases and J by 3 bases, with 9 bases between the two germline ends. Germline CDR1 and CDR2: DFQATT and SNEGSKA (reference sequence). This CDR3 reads CSANTNYEQYF. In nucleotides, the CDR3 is TGCAGTGCAAACACAAACTACGAGCAGTACTTC.